The 3 T cell receptor beta chains given below trace back to one sample, sequenced in a study of Ad26.COV2.S vaccination and SARS-CoV-2 variants (dated by TCRdb to the early 2020s). Taken with the paper, the label for treatment or condition translates to: about 20 received Ad26.COV2.S at low or high dose, single or two shots; about 5 received placebo; per-sample allocation not given. Repertoires of vaccine and placebo recipients were sequenced from samples collected on day 63 after the first injection. Libraries came from the immunoSEQ multiplex PCR assay. TCRdb retrieved this table from immuneACCESS and kept in-frame rearrangements only. Not all clones are present; in checked studies, unresolved V genes account for under half, and no reason is known for the remainder. The table for this sample lists 200,000 to 300,000 clones; around nine tenths of them were counted only once. The top ten hold about 10% of the sample.

The sample here was peripheral blood, taken in a trial of Ad26.COV2.S vaccine versus placebo. The receptors originated from a person aged 18-65 years who received the Ad26.COV2.S COVID-19 vaccine or a placebo.

The gene calls are TRBV18 and TRBJ2-3; a weak D match, TRBD2 (5 bases). The CDR3 covers 15 residues. The V gene's germline CDR1 is KGHSH and CDR2 LQKENI. Trimming removed 0 bases at V and 7 bases at J, with 14 bases between. Written as DNA, the CDR3 is TGTGCCAGCTCACCACCCCGGACGGACTTGAATACGCAGTATTTT. Translation gives CASSPPRTDLNTQYF.

J is TRBJ2-7 and V is TRBV28; D not resolved. The V gene lost 6 bases and the J gene lost 4 bases, with 13 bases spanning the gap. The CDR3 spans 13 residues. CDR1 is MDHEN, CDR2 SYDVKM, per germline. CDR3 in DNA: TGTGCCAGCAGACTGGCCGGGCCGTACGAGCAGTACTTC. Amino acids: CASRLAGPYEQYF.

The rearrangement joins TRBV7-6 to TRBJ2-5; 8 bases are a match to TRBD1. From germline, CDR1 is SGHVS and CDR2 FNYEAQ. The CDR3 totals 15 residues. The V segment lost 1 base and the J segment 1 base; nucleotides outside the gene matches: 2. The CDR3, as DNA: TGTGCCAGCAGCTTAGGAGACAGGGGCCAAGAGACCCAGTACTTC. Protein: CASSLGDRGQETQYF.